This TCR beta chain was found in a study of blood T cells in healthy people across ages. Using a J-beta primer mix together with a sample-barcoded 5' primer, a second PCR was run for roughly 6 to 12 cycles. TCRdb re-called the 5' RACE reads through MiXCR, storing one row per CDR3 protein. There are some 900,000 distinct CDR3 sequences in the sample; around 49% occur only once, and roughly 12% lies in the top ten. Germline CDR1 is MNHEY and CDR2 is SVGEGT. This CDR3 has 13 amino acids. Points on this clonotype: The junction departs from germline at one end; a sequencing error may be responsible.

The sequence came from a man aged 25 to 40 in good health. J is TRBJ1-2 and V is TRBV6-2 or TRBV6-3; 7 bases are shared with TRBD1. The sequencing sample was made of blood. DNA of the CDR3: TGCGCCAGCAGCGACCGACAGGGAGACGGCTACACCTTC. This encodes CASSDRQGDGYTF.